A single sample gave rise to the 6 T cell receptor beta chains below, sequenced in a study of immune cell composition in non-small cell lung cancer. The assay was immunoSEQ multiplex PCR, and TCRdb's table has in-frame clones only and misses some. The sample has almost 4,000 clones, about 80% seen once; the top ten hold roughly 22%. The sequencing input was lung tumor tissue. The receptors come from a human donor with non-small cell lung cancer.

The V gene is TRBV30, the J gene TRBJ2-1; 11 positions agree with TRBD2. V shed 0 bases, J shed 8 bases, and the junction held 6 bases outside the gene matches. The CDR3 has 15 amino acids. Per germline, CDR1 GTSNPN and CDR2 SVGIG (reference sequence). CDR3 in amino acids: CAWSVGSGGADEQFF. In nucleotides, the CDR3 is TGTGCCTGGAGTGTAGGTAGCGGGGGGGCGGATGAGCAGTTCTTC.

This clone was counted between two and nine times. This chain's CDR3 is CASSGQEGADTEAFF. CDR3 coding DNA: TGTGCCAGCAGCGGACAGGAAGGTGCGGACACTGAAGCTTTCTTT. The chain uses TRBV9 and TRBJ1-1, with D possibly being TRBD1 (6 bases). This CDR3 region has 15 residues. Trimming took 3 bases from V and 3 from J, leaving 15 bases between them. Germline CDR1 SGDLS, CDR2 YYNGEE. Filled out from reference TRBV9 and TRBJ1-1, the complete variable domain reads DSGVTQTPKHLITATGQRVTLRCSPRSGDLSVYWYQQSLDQGLQFLIQYYNGEERAKGNILERFSAQQFPDLHSELNLSSLELGDSALYFCASSGQEGADTEAFFGQGTRLTVV.

In this sample, this clone turned up a few times. The rearrangement joins TRBV10-3 to TRBJ2-1; 8 bases map to TRBD1. The CDR3 spans 14 residues. Germline lookup yields CDR1 ENHRY and CDR2 SYGVKD. Trimming removed 3 bases from V and 6 bases from J; junction bases left unmatched: 4. The CDR3, as DNA: TGTGCCATCAGTGAAGTCACAGGGGGCAATGAGCAGTTCTTC. As protein: CAISEVTGGNEQFF.

The chain employs TRBV7-3 and TRBJ2-1, with D perhaps matching TRBD2 (7 bases). This CDR3 has 14 amino acids. V was clipped by 5 bases and J by 8 bases, with 16 bases between them. CDR1 is SGHTA and CDR2 is FQGTGA in the germline V gene. The CDR3 here is CASSIRGGPDEQFF. As DNA, the CDR3 is TGTGCCAGCAGCATCAGGGGAGGGCCGGATGAGCAGTTCTTC.

This chain's CDR3 is CASRYGTANTGELFF. CDR3 coding DNA: TGTGCCAGCAGGTACGGGACAGCGAACACCGGGGAGCTGTTTTTT. The rearrangement uses TRBV28 and TRBJ2-2, with 7 bases that match TRBD1. The V segment lost 6 bases and the J segment 0 bases; nucleotides outside the gene matches: 4. There are 15 residues in the CDR3. Germline V gene data show CDR1 as MDHEN and CDR2 as SYDVKM.

The chain joins TRBV4-3 to TRBJ1-6, with D perhaps matching TRBD1 (5 bases). Trimming removed 2 bases at V and 9 bases at J, with 11 bases between. CDR1 LGHNA and CDR2 YSLEER come from the germline V gene. This CDR3 has 14 residues. The DNA of the CDR3 is TGCGCCAGCAGCCAAAAGCGGGGGGGTTCACCCCTCCACTTT. This encodes CASSQKRGGSPLHF.